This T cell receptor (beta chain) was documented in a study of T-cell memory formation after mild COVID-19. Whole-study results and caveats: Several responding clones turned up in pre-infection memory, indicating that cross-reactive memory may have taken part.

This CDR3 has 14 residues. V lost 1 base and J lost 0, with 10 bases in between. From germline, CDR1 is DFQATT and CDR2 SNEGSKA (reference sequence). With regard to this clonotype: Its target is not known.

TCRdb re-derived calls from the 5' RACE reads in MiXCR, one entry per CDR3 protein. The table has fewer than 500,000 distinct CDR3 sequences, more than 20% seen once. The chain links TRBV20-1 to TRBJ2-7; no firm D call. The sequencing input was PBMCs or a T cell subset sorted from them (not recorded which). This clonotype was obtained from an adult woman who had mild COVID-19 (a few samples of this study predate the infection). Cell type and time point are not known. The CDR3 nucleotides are TGCAGTGCTAGAGGACTCCCGAGCTCCTACGAGCAGTACTTC. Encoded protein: CSARGLPSSYEQYF.